This is a list of T cell receptor beta chains from one sample in a study of T cell changes during pregnancy in multiple sclerosis. The assay was immunoSEQ multiplex PCR, and TCRdb's table has in-frame clones only and misses some. Counted here are around 56,000 clones, over 75% occurring once; the ten biggest clones make up roughly 2%. The input for sequencing was peripheral blood, taken in the first trimester of pregnancy. These receptors originate from a female donor in good health, enrolled as a control in a pregnancy study. CDR3s include the opening cysteine and the closing phenylalanine or tryptophan. D genes are given only for firm matches. Size is stated for part of the rows, as once, few or many counts, or as a class when the clone is expanded.

NA | TRBJ2-7 | TRBV28 | TRBD2 | TGTGCCAGCAGTTACCTTAGGGAGGGAGCCTACGAGCAGTACTTC | CASSYLREGAYEQYF
NA | TRBJ2-6 | TRBV6-4 | NA | TGTGCCAGCAGTGACTCAAGGACAGCCGGATCATCTGGGGCCAACGTCCTGACTTTC | CASSDSRTAGSSGANVLTF
NA | TRBJ2-1 | TRBV19 | TRBD2 | TGTGCCAGTAGTATAGATCTATGGGGGCGGGAGGGCCACTACAATGAGCAGTTCTTC | CASSIDLWGREGHYNEQFF
NA | TRBJ2-1 | TRBV27 | TRBD2 | TGTGCCAGCAGTTTCTCGGGACTAGCGGATCCCTACAATGAGCAGTTCTTC | CASSFSGLADPYNEQFF
NA | TRBJ2-1 | TRBV7-9 | TRBD2 | TGTGCCAGCAGCCCCATGCCCCCGACTAGCGGGGGTTACAATGAGCAGTTCTTC | CASSPMPPTSGGYNEQFF
NA | TRBJ2-1 | TRBV7-7 | NA | TGTGCTGTAATAACAGGGAGGGATGAGCAGTTCTTC | CAVITGRDEQFF
NA | TRBJ2-7 | TRBV6-1 | TRBD1 | TGTGCCAGCAGCCACGACAGGGTAGACTACGAGCAGTACTTC | CASSHDRVDYEQYF
NA | TRBJ1-5 | TRBV7-8 | NA | TGTGCCAGCAGCTTAGCGCAGGGGTCGGCTCAGCCCCAGCATTTT | CASSLAQGSAQPQHF
NA | TRBJ2-1 | TRBV7-9 | TRBD2 | TGTGCCAGCAGCGCTCGGCCTAGCGGGTACAATGAGCAGTTCTTC | CASSARPSGYNEQFF
NA | TRBJ1-3 | TRBV4-1 | NA | TGCGCCAGCAGCCTACAATCAGCCCTCGGGGCTGGAAACACCATATATTTT | CASSLQSALGAGNTIYF
NA | TRBJ1-6 | TRBV5-6 | NA | TGTGCCAGCAGCCCGGGTGGGTTTTGGTATAATTCACCCCTCCACTTT | CASSPGGFWYNSPLHF
NA | TRBJ2-3 | TRBV19 | TRBD2 | TGTGCCAGTAGTATAGGGACTAGCGTCACAGATACGCAGTATTTT | CASSIGTSVTDTQYF
NA | TRBJ1-5 | TRBV7-3 | NA | TGTGCCAGCAGCCCCAGTCCAAGGGGGCCCCAGCATTTT | CASSPSPRGPQHF
NA | TRBJ2-3 | TRBV19 | NA | TGTGCCAGTACCCCATGGCAGTCCACAGATACGCAGTATTTT | CASTPWQSTDTQYF
NA | TRBJ1-2 | TRBV5-4 | TRBD1 | TGTGCCAGCAGCACGGGACAGGGGAGGGTTGGCTACACCTTC | CASSTGQGRVGYTF
NA | TRBJ2-2 | TRBV28 | TRBD2 | TGTGCCAGCAGTTCCAGGACTAGCGGATACACCGGGGAGCTGTTTTTT | CASSSRTSGYTGELFF
NA | TRBJ2-3 | TRBV18 | NA | TGTGCCAGCTCTCCCTCTGGGCTCACCGCAGATACGCAGTATTTT | CASSPSGLTADTQYF
NA | TRBJ1-6 | TRBV7-9 | TRBD1 | TGTGCCAGCACCGGGACAGCCAAAAATTCACCCCTCCACTTT | CASTGTAKNSPLHF
NA | TRBJ1-3 | TRBV27 | NA | TGTGCCAGCAGTCTTGACAGTAACTCTGGAAACACCATATATTTT | CASSLDSNSGNTIYF
NA | TRBJ1-1 | TRBV6-1 | NA | TGTGCCGGTTATTCAGGGGAGGGGCACACTGAAGCTTTCTTT | CAGYSGEGHTEAFF
NA | TRBJ1-5 | TRBV10-3 | NA | TGTGCCATCAGTGAGTCGAGACCAAGGGGTCAGCCCCAGCATTTT | CAISESRPRGQPQHF
NA | TRBJ2-3 | TRBV7-6 | NA | TGTGCCAGCAGCTGGGGCGGGGCTAGCACAGATACGCAGTATTTT | CASSWGGASTDTQYF
NA | TRBJ1-2 | TRBV5-5 | NA | TGTGCCAGCAGCTTGGGTACAGCTAACTATGGCTACACCTTC | CASSLGTANYGYTF
NA | TRBJ1-5 | TRBV30 | NA | TGTGCCTGGAGTGACAGGGTGGATCAGCCCCAGCATTTT | CAWSDRVDQPQHF
NA | TRBJ1-3 | TRBV5-1 | TRBD1 | TGCGCCAGCAGCTTGGGGACAGGGGCGAGAGGAAACACCATATATTTT | CASSLGTGARGNTIYF
NA | TRBJ2-3 | TRBV29-1 | NA | TGCAGCGTTGTCAGGGGTCTCGGAGCCTTATCAGATACGCAGTATTTT | CSVVRGLGALSDTQYF
once | TRBJ2-6 | TRBV28 | NA | TGTGCCAGCAGTCCCGGGACTTTAAGCTCTGGGGCCAACGTCCTGACTTTC | CASSPGTLSSGANVLTF
once | TRBJ2-7 | TRBV2 | NA | TGTGCCAGCAGTGCGGGGATCGGCGAGCAGTACTTC | CASSAGIGEQYF
NA | TRBJ2-3 | TRBV19 | NA | TGTGCCAGTAGTGGTTTTGGAGGGGGCGGCACAGATACGCAGTATTTT | CASSGFGGGGTDTQYF
NA | TRBJ2-3 | TRBV6-5 | TRBD2 | TGTGCCAGCACCATATCTCTCGGACTAGTTTTT | CASTISLGLVF
NA | TRBJ2-1 | TRBV9 | NA | TGTGCCAGCAGCGTAGGACAAGGAACGTACAATGAGCAGTTCTTC | CASSVGQGTYNEQFF
NA | TRBJ2-5 | TRBV14 | TRBD1 | TGTGCCAGCAGTCCAGGACAGGCCCAGTACTTC | CASSPGQAQYF
NA | TRBJ1-1 | TRBV7-3 | TRBD1 | TGTGCCAGCAGCTGGGACAGAAACACTGAAGCTTTCTTT | CASSWDRNTEAFF
NA | TRBJ2-1 | TRBV7-3 | NA | TGTGCCAGCAGCTTAAACCTCAGGGATGAGCAGTTCTTC | CASSLNLRDEQFF
NA | TRBJ2-3 | TRBV19 | TRBD1 | TGTGCCAGTAGTATGACAGGGGTCCCCGGAGATACGCAGTATTTT | CASSMTGVPGDTQYF
NA | TRBJ1-5 | TRBV7-9 | NA | TGTGCCAGCAGCTTAAGTACAGGGCCTCAGCCCCAGCATTTT | CASSLSTGPQPQHF
NA | TRBJ2-1 | TRBV6-4 | TRBD2 | TGTGCCAGCAGTGATTGGGACGGGACTAGCGGGGTCCATGAGCAGTTCTTC | CASSDWDGTSGVHEQFF
NA | TRBJ2-2 | TRBV6-1 | TRBD2 | TGTGCCAGCAGTGAAGGGACTAGCACCGGGGAGCTGTTTTTT | CASSEGTSTGELFF
NA | TRBJ1-4 | TRBV11-1 | NA | TGTGCCAGCAGCTTAGGTCGGGTCGGCCTCAATGAAAAACTGTTTTTT | CASSLGRVGLNEKLFF
NA | TRBJ2-1 | TRBV19 | NA | TGTGCCAGTAGTTTAGACGGGGGACAGTTCAATGAGCAGTTCTTC | CASSLDGGQFNEQFF
NA | TRBJ1-1 | TRBV5-6 | TRBD1 | TGTGCCAGCAGTTACAGGGGAATGAACACTGAAGCTTTCTTT | CASSYRGMNTEAFF
NA | TRBJ2-1 | TRBV7-9 | NA | TGTGCCAGCAGCTTTCTCTCGCGGGACAATGAGCAGTTCTTC | CASSFLSRDNEQFF
NA | TRBJ2-7 | TRBV19 | TRBD2 | TGTGCCAGTAGAAAGGCCTTCAGGGAGGGTCCGAGCTGCGAGCAGTACTTC | CASRKAFREGPSCEQYF
NA | TRBJ1-3 | TRBV30 | NA | TGTGCCTCGGGGGGTCGGGTCCTCTCTGGAAACACCATATATTTT | CASGGRVLSGNTIYF
NA | TRBJ2-7 | TRBV19 | NA | TGTGCCAGTAGTATAGCCGGAGGGTTGGGCGAGCAGTACTTC | CASSIAGGLGEQYF
NA | TRBJ1-4 | TRBV4-2 | NA | TGTGCCAGCAGCCAAGCTGGCTTTAATGAAAAACTGTTTTTT | CASSQAGFNEKLFF
once | TRBJ2-3 | TRBV6-1 | NA | TGTGCCAGCAGTGAGTATATAGGGCGGAGGGGCACAGATACGCAGTATTTT | CASSEYIGRRGTDTQYF
NA | TRBJ2-5 | TRBV19 | TRBD2 | TGTGCCAGTAGTATTTTGGGAGGGTCCGTGACGACCCAGTACTTC | CASSILGGSVTTQYF
once | TRBJ2-5 | TRBV28 | TRBD2 | TGTGCCAGCAGTTTACGCGGGGGGAGTGGGACCCAGTACTTC | CASSLRGGSGTQYF
NA | TRBJ1-1 | TRBV5-6 | NA | TGTGCCAGCAGCGGGCAGCGGTTGAACACTGAAGCTTTCTTT | CASSGQRLNTEAFF